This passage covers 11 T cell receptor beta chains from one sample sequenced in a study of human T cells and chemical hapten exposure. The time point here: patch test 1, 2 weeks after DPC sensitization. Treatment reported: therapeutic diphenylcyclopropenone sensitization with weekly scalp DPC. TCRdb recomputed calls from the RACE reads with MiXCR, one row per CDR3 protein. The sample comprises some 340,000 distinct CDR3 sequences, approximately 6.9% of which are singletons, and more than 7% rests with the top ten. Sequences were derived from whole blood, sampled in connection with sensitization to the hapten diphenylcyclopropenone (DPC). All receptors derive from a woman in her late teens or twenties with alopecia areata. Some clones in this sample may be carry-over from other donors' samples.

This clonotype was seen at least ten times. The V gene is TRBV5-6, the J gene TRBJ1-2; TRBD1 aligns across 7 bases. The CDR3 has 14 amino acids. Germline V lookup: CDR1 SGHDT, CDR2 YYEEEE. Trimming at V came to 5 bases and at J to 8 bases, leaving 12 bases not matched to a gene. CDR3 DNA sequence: TGTGCCAGCAGACGAGAAGACAGGGAATTCGGCTACACCTTC. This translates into CASRREDREFGYTF.

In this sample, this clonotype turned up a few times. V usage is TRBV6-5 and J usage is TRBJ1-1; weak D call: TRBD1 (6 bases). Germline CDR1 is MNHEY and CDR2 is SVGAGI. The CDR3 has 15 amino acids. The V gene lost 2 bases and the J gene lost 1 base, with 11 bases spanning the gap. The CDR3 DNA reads TGTGCCAGCAGTTACGCGCCGACAGGGAACACTGAAGCTTTCTTT. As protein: CASSYAPTGNTEAFF.

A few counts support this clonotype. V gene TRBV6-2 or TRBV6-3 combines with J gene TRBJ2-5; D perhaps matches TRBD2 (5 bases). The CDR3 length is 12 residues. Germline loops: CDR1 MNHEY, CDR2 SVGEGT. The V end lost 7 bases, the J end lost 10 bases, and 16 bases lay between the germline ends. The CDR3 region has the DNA TGTGCCAGCACCTACTTACTTCGGGACCAGTACTTC. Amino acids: CASTYLLRDQYF.

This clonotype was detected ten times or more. The chain's CDR3 is CSVERRQGPWVGAKNIQYF. The CDR3 DNA sequence: TGCAGCGTTGAACGCCGACAGGGTCCCTGGGTCGGCGCCAAAAACATTCAGTACTTC. The genes are TRBV29-1 and TRBJ2-4; TRBD1 agrees at 7 bases. J was trimmed by 1 base and V by 2 bases; bases with no gene match: 17. This CDR3 contains 19 residues. Germline-derived CDR1 and CDR2 are SQVTM and ANQGSEA.

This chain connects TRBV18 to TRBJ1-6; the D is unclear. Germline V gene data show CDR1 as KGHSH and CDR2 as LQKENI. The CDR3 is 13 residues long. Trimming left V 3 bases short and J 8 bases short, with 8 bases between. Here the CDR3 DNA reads TGTGCCAGCTCACCCGACTCCGATTCACCCCTCCACTTT. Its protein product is CASSPDSDSPLHF.

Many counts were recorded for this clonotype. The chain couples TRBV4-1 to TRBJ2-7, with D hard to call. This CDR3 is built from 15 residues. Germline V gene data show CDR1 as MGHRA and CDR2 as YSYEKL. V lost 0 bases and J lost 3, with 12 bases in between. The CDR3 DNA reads TGCGCCAGCAGCCAAGATTCGGGCCAATACTACGAGCAGTACTTC. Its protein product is CASSQDSGQYYEQYF.

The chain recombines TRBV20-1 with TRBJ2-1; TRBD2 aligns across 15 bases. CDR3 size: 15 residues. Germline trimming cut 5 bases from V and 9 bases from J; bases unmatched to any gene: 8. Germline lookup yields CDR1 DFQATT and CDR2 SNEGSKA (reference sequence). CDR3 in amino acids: CSAGLAGGRSGEQFF. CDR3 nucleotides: TGCAGTGCTGGACTAGCGGGGGGGCGAAGCGGTGAGCAGTTCTTC.

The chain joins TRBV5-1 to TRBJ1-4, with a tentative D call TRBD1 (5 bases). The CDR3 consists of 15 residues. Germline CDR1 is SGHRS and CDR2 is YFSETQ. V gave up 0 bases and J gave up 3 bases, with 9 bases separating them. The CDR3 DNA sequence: TGCGCCAGCAGCTTGGAGGGGTTAGCTAATGAAAAACTGTTTTTT. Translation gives CASSLEGLANEKLFF.

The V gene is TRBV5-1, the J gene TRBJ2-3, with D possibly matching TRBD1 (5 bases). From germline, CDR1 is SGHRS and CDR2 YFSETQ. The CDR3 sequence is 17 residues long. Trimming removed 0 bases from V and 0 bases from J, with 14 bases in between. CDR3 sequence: CASSLDLRAGSTDTQYF. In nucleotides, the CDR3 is TGCGCCAGCAGCTTGGATCTTAGGGCAGGGAGCACAGATACGCAGTATTTT. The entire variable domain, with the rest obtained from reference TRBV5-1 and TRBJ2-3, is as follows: KAGVTQTPRYLIKTRGQQVTLSCSPISGHRSVSWYQQTPGQGLQFLFEYFSETQRNKGNFPGRFSGRQFSNSRSEMNVSTLELGDSALYLCASSLDLRAGSTDTQYFGPGTRLTVL.

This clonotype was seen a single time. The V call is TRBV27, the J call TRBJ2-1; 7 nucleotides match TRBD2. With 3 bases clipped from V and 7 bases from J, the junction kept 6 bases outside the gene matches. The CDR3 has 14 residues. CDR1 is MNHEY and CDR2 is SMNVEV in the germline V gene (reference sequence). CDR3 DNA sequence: TGTGCCAGCAGTTTTGAGCAGGGAGGGAATGAGCAGTTCTTC. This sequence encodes CASSFEQGGNEQFF.

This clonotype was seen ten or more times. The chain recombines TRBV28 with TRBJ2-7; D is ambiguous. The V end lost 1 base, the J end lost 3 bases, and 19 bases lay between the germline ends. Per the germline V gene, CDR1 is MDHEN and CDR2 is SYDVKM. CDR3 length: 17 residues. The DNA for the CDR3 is TGTGCCAGCAGTTTATCCACGCCGTGGCAGGCCCTCTACGAGCAGTACTTC. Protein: CASSLSTPWQALYEQYF.